Listed here are 25 T cell receptor beta chains from one sample, sequenced in a study of long-term antiretroviral therapy in people with HIV. The libraries were made with immunoSEQ v3.0 at survey level. Assay used: immunoSEQ multiplex PCR; TCRdb lists only in-frame clones, some missing. The profile shows 20,000 to 25,000 clones, around 81% of them singletons. The source material was unsorted PBMCs, sampled 0.1 years before starting antiretroviral therapy. Every receptor here comes from a man in his forties or fifties with HIV.

The chain employs TRBV18 and TRBJ1-3; D gene ambiguous. V was clipped by 5 bases and J by 6 bases, with 11 bases between them. Germline lookup yields CDR1 KGHSH and CDR2 LQKENI. The CDR3 spans 13 residues. CDR3 residues: CASSAGAENTIYF. As DNA, the CDR3 is TGTGCCAGCTCAGCAGGCGCGGAAAACACCATATATTTT.

This sequence joins TRBV27 and TRBJ1-4, with D hard to call. The germline gives CDR1 MNHEY, CDR2 SMNVEV (reference sequence). The V gene lost 7 bases and the J gene lost 3 bases, with 15 bases spanning the gap. CDR3 length: 15 amino acids. CDR3 DNA sequence: TGTGCCAGCATGCCTAGGCCGCGCCCTAATGAAAAACTGTTTTTT. Amino acids: CASMPRPRPNEKLFF.

V gene TRBV29-1 combines with J gene TRBJ1-1; TRBD1 might be the D (5 bases). From germline, CDR1 is SQVTM and CDR2 ANQGSEA. The V end was cut by 4 bases, the J end by 5 bases, with 20 bases between. CDR3 length equals 15 residues. CDR3 residues: CSVVRTMGRDTEAFF. CDR3 nucleotides: TGCAGCGTTGTTAGGACCATGGGACGGGATACTGAAGCTTTCTTT.

This clone was picked up a small number of times. This chain connects TRBV27 to TRBJ1-2; 9 bases align to TRBD1. The CDR3 length is 15 residues. Trimming cost V 2 bases and J 8 bases; bases outside gene matches: 9. Germline V gene sequence: CDR1 MNHEY, CDR2 SMNVEV (reference sequence). For the CDR3, the DNA is TGTGCCAGCAGTTTAGTGAAGGGACAGGGTGGAGGCTACACCTTC. Translation gives CASSLVKGQGGGYTF.

V gene TRBV10-3 combines with J gene TRBJ2-1; TRBD2 matches at 13 bases. Germline CDR1 is ENHRY and CDR2 is SYGVKD. This CDR3 spans 18 amino acids. Losses at the gene ends were 4 bases for V and 4 bases for J; bases not matched to a gene: 10. In nucleotides, the CDR3 is TGTGCCATCAGTGCCTCCGGGACTAGCGGGGACCTATACAATGAGCAGTTCTTC. It codes for CAISASGTSGDLYNEQFF.

The genes are TRBV5-6 and TRBJ2-2; D is possibly TRBD1 (6 bases). CDR1 SGHDT and CDR2 YYEEEE come from the germline V gene. The CDR3 length is 15 residues. V was clipped by 5 bases and J by 3 bases, with 14 bases between them. CDR3 sequence (DNA): TGTGCCAGCAGTAATAAGGACAGAGACACCGGGGAGCTGTTTTTT. The encoded protein is CASSNKDRDTGELFF.

The genes are TRBV6-5 and TRBJ2-1; 9 bases are shared with TRBD2. The length of the CDR3 is 15 residues. Germline CDR1 reads MNHEY; CDR2 reads SVGAGI. Unmatched junction bases numbered 5, after V lost 5 bases and J lost 3 bases. CDR3 residues: CASSPTSGLYNEQFF. The CDR3 nucleotides read TGTGCCAGCAGTCCGACTAGCGGCCTCTACAATGAGCAGTTCTTC.

The chain combines TRBV25-1 with TRBJ2-7; possibly TRBD1 or TRBD2 for D (6 bases each). Germline CDR1 and CDR2: MGHDK and SYGVNS. The ends were cut back, 2 bases at V and 2 bases at J, with 19 bases in the middle. The CDR3 has 17 amino acids. CDR3 protein: CASSETPLLGGPYEQYF. In DNA form, the CDR3 reads TGTGCCAGCAGTGAAACCCCCCTTTTGGGGGGCCCCTACGAGCAGTACTTC.

Only one count was recorded for this clone. The gene calls are TRBV19 and TRBJ2-4; D may be TRBD1 (5 bases). Germline assignment: CDR1 LNHDA and CDR2 SQIVND (reference sequence). This CDR3 has 14 amino acids. The V gene lost 2 bases and the J gene lost 8 bases, with 13 bases spanning the gap. This CDR3 is CASSISQGFDIQYF. CDR3 DNA: TGTGCCAGTAGTATATCCCAGGGTTTTGACATTCAGTACTTC.

The rearrangement joins TRBV7-4 to TRBJ2-7; D is possibly TRBD1 (5 bases). This CDR3 comprises 16 residues. Trimming pared 3 bases from V and 7 bases from J, leaving 22 bases between. Germline values: CDR1 SGHVT, CDR2 SQSDAQ. The CDR3 DNA follows: TGTGCCAGCAGCTTGGCCGACGTCACTACCCACAGGGAGCAGTACTTC. It codes for CASSLADVTTHREQYF.

The chain combines TRBV19 with TRBJ2-7; no clear D gene. The CDR3 sequence is 11 residues long. The V end lost 0 bases, the J end lost 7 bases, and 4 bases lay between the germline ends. Germline V gene sequence: CDR1 LNHDA, CDR2 SQIVND (reference sequence). CDR3 in DNA: TGTGCCAGTAGTATAGAAGGGGAGCAGTACTTC. Amino acid sequence: CASSIEGEQYF. The full variable domain, rest sourced from reference TRBV19 and TRBJ2-7, is DGGITQSPKYLFRKEGQNVTLSCEQNLNHDAMYWYRQDPGQGLRLIYYSQIVNDFQKGDIAEGYSVSREKKESFPLTVTSAQKNPTAFYLCASSIEGEQYFGPGTRLTVT.

This CDR3 is CATSRDGNYGYTF. Written as DNA, the CDR3 is TGTGCCACCAGCAGAGATGGAAACTATGGCTACACCTTC. The chain employs TRBV15 and TRBJ1-2, with unresolved D. CDR1 and CDR2 (germline): LNHNV, YYDKDF (reference sequence). With 0 bases removed from V and 2 bases from J, the gap between germline ends came to 4 bases. The CDR3 length is 13 residues.

Only one count was recorded for this clone. This chain joins TRBV27 and TRBJ2-7; D may be TRBD1 (7 bases). The CDR3 contains 15 residues. Trimming left V 6 bases short and J 3 bases short, with 18 bases between. The germline V gene has CDR1 MNHEY and CDR2 SMNVEV (reference sequence). The CDR3 nucleotides read TGTGCCAGCAGCCCCCGGGGCAGGGGGGTCTACGAGCAGTACTTC. Protein: CASSPRGRGVYEQYF.

This clone has a handful of counts. The rearrangement joins TRBV4-2 to TRBJ1-6, with 9 nucleotides matching TRBD1. The CDR3 runs to 15 residues. The germline CDR1 and CDR2 sequences are LGHNA and YNFKEQ. Trimming cost V 1 base and J 5 bases; bases outside gene matches: 0. The CDR3 here is CASSQGTGDNSPLHF. The CDR3 DNA is TGTGCCAGCAGCCAAGGGACAGGGGATAATTCACCCCTCCACTTT.

The sample holds one count of this clone. This chain joins TRBV19 and TRBJ1-5, with 7 bases identical to TRBD1. This CDR3 contains 14 residues. V was pared by 9 bases and J by 0 bases, with 5 bases of the junction left unmatched. Per germline, CDR1 LNHDA and CDR2 SQIVND (reference sequence). The CDR3 DNA sequence: TGTGCCAGCGGGGGACAGCGTAGCAATCAGCCCCAGCATTTT. Residues: CASGGQRSNQPQHF.

The J gene is TRBJ1-1, the V gene TRBV7-2; the D is unclear. CDR1 and CDR2 from the germline V gene are SGHTA and FQGNSA. The CDR3 is 11 amino acids. Trimming removed 2 bases at V and 10 bases at J, with 8 bases between. The CDR3 DNA follows: TGTGCCAGCAGCTTAAGTATGAGAGCTTTCTTT. It codes for CASSLSMRAFF.

The rearrangement links TRBV19 to TRBJ2-5; TRBD1 is a possible D gene (6 bases). CDR3 length equals 13 residues. Trimming shortened V by 6 bases and J by 4 bases, and 12 bases separated the two germline ends. The germline V gene encodes CDR1 LNHDA and CDR2 SQIVND (reference sequence). The chain's CDR3 is CASSLRGGETQYF. CDR3 DNA: TGTGCCAGTAGCCTAAGAGGGGGAGAGACCCAGTACTTC.

The chain couples TRBV7-2 to TRBJ1-5, with 9 bases aligning to TRBD1. Trimming cost V 5 bases and J 7 bases; bases outside gene matches: 9. CDR1 is SGHTA, CDR2 FQGNSA, per germline. CDR3 size: 15 residues. The CDR3 coding sequence is TGTGCCAGCAGCAGGGGACAGGGAATGAGGCAGCCCCAGCATTTT. Its protein is CASSRGQGMRQPQHF.

In DNA, the CDR3 is TGCGCCAGCAGCCAAGACGCAGGGAAGTGGTCACCCCTCCACTTT. Its translation: CASSQDAGKWSPLHF. This rearrangement joins TRBV4-3 to TRBJ1-6, with a possible D match to TRBD1 (5 bases). Trimming shortened V by 0 bases and J by 10 bases, and 13 bases separated the two germline ends. This CDR3 has 15 residues. Per the germline V gene, CDR1 is LGHNA and CDR2 is YSLEER.

This chain connects TRBV18 to TRBJ1-4; 8 bases agree with TRBD1. Looked up from germline, CDR1 is KGHSH and CDR2 is LQKENI. The CDR3 contains 16 residues. V dropped 3 bases and J dropped 7; count of bases not matched to a gene: 10. CDR3 region: CASSPSSGQGFEKLFF. The CDR3, as DNA: TGTGCCAGCTCACCGTCCTCCGGACAGGGCTTTGAAAAACTGTTTTTT.

The chain joins TRBV7-2 to TRBJ1-2, with a weak D call TRBD1 (5 bases). From germline, CDR1 is SGHTA and CDR2 FQGNSA. V was cut by 5 bases and J by 13 bases, with 14 bases left in between. The CDR3 extends over 11 amino acids. CDR3 protein: CASSREAGLTF. DNA for the CDR3: TGTGCCAGCAGCCGGGAGGCAGGGCTCACCTTC.

V and J are TRBV7-2 and TRBJ2-7; 8 bases match TRBD2. CDR3 length: 15 amino acids. Germline V gene sequence: CDR1 SGHTA, CDR2 FQGNSA. The junction had 2 bases not matched to a gene; V was cut back by 0 bases and J by 1 base. CDR3 sequence reads: CASSLASGESYEQYF. CDR3 sequence (DNA): TGTGCCAGCAGCTTAGCTAGCGGGGAATCCTACGAGCAGTACTTC.

V gene TRBV28 combines with J gene TRBJ1-1; 7 nucleotides align to TRBD1. Per the germline V gene, CDR1 is MDHEN and CDR2 is SYDVKM. This CDR3 has 13 amino acids. V trimming: 0 bases; J trimming: 7 bases; junction bases outside the gene matches: 2. CDR3 loop: CASSLWGTDEAFF. CDR3 in DNA: TGTGCCAGCAGTTTATGGGGGACAGATGAAGCTTTCTTT.

The chain recombines TRBV5-1 with TRBJ1-1; D may be TRBD1 (6 bases). Germline V gene data show CDR1 as SGHRS and CDR2 as YFSETQ. The CDR3 sequence is 13 residues long. V was trimmed by 2 bases and J by 1 base, leaving 6 bases between them. The CDR3 nucleotides are TGCGCCAGCAGCTTACAGGGGAACACTGAAGCTTTCTTT. It codes for CASSLQGNTEAFF.

The V and J genes are TRBV4-1 and TRBJ1-5, with 7 bases aligning to TRBD1. V shed 5 bases and J 5 bases; nucleotides not matched to a gene: 6. CDR1 is MGHRA, CDR2 YSYEKL, per germline. The CDR3 consists of 14 residues. CDR3 coding DNA: TGCGCCAGCAGCGAGACAGGGTCAGATCAGCCCCAGCATTTT. Translation gives CASSETGSDQPQHF.